The subject of this entry is one T cell receptor (beta chain). This clone occurred a few times. The antigen it recognizes is unknown. No base quality information exists; no much larger clone differs at one position. This sample stems from a study of blood T cell repertoires in COVID-19 (TCRdb year 2020). Looking at the study overall: The collaborator samples originated in the United States, Italy and Spain and spanned the acute and convalescent phases of COVID-19. The material from the prospective study consisted of cDNA or gDNA derived from T cells, B-cell-depleted T cells, or PBMCs. Deeply sampled blood TCRbeta repertoires from subjects exposed to, actively infected with, or recovered from COVID-19 were included in the dataset. A freely available public database, intended as a resource for researchers studying the immune response to SARS-CoV-2, is where the repertoires were released. The samples were drawn from two sources: the first 160 participants of the ongoing ImmuneRACE study, and approximately 1,300 subjects contributed by 6 global collaborators. A de-identified subject ID, COVID-19 status, age in years and sex were almost always included in the sample metadata. HLA class I and class II types, where available, came from metadata supplied by the sample provider rather than from assay-based typing. Broader findings and caveats from the paper: The quantity of clinical and demographic metadata differed by source and by participant and was supplied without curation.

Collaborating institutions collected whole blood in K2EDTA tubes following their own protocols. For TCRbeta analysis, collaborator samples were shipped as frozen whole blood, as isolated PBMCs, or as DNA extracted from either sample type. Spanning cysteine to phenylalanine, the CDR3 consists of 13 amino acids. Kept here is only the CDR3 DNA, which spans 39 bases and is read in frame from base 1. The junction carries 9 bases between V and J, which are trimmed by 3 bases and 3 bases respectively. The germline V gene provides CDR1 KGHSH and CDR2 LQKENI. TCRbeta CDR3 regions were amplified from genomic DNA using the immunoSEQ Assay, a bias-controlled multiplex PCR. The original pipeline was this. Nucleated cell counts per sample were estimated from amplification of reference gene primers within the assay. To quantify the absolute abundance of each unique TCRbeta CDR3 rearrangement, sequence reads were collapsed and filtered. Productive Simpson clonality was computed per sample as the square root of Simpson's diversity index over productive rearrangements. This immuneACCESS table, as held by TCRdb, lists in-frame sequences with V and J called but not all clones. Of the missing ones, under half trace to an unresolved V gene in checked studies; the others have no known cause. V, J and clone size are those of that table, while D and trimming were read from the DNA. The sample contains 200,000 to 250,000 clones, under 90% of them found a single time. Roughly 21% of the sample comes from the top ten.

Sample: peripheral blood. The rearranged segments are TRBV18 and TRBJ2-7, and TRBD1 may be the D gene, going by 6 matching bases. This TCR was sampled from a man aged 30 to 39 with active or convalescent COVID-19. CDR3 protein: CASSPGASYEQYF. The DNA reads TGTGCCAGCTCACCGGGGGCGAGCTACGAGCAGTACTTC.